These 17 T cell receptor beta chains were sequenced from one sample in a study of T cells in Graves' hyperthyroidism and ophthalmopathy (dated by TCRdb to the late 2010s). Library creation used multiplex PCR. Instrument on record: Illumina HiSeq 2000. TCR beta CDR3 regions were amplified from RNA transcripts. The first round of RT-PCR for the TCR CDR3 was performed with the HTBI primer set and the Qiagen OneStep RT-PCR kit. The raw public data were reprocessed by TCRdb itself: fastp quality trimming at Q25, MiXCR clonotype calling, in-frame beta chains only. Every distinct CDR3 protein forms one entry, paired with its most common genes and DNA. The sample table shows 500,000 to 600,000 distinct CDR3 sequences, and 15% to 20% are seen once. The top ten clonotypes cover around 50% of the sample. Sequenced sample: blood. Receptors originate from a man aged 40-50 years with Graves' ophthalmopathy.

This clonotype was seen more than once but under ten times. The chain joins TRBV20-1 to TRBJ2-4, with TRBD1 matching 7 bases. V lost 5 bases to trimming and J lost 7 bases; unmatched junction nucleotides: 5. The CDR3 length is 12 residues. Germline CDR1 reads DFQATT; CDR2 reads SNEGSKA (reference sequence). In DNA form, the CDR3 reads TGCAGTGCTGACCTACAGGGGAACATTCAGTACTTC. Its translation is CSADLQGNIQYF.

This clonotype occurred once. The chain carries TRBV7-9 and TRBJ1-2; possible D gene TRBD1, 5 bases. This CDR3 comprises 16 residues. V lost 1 base, J lost 3 bases, and 15 bases lay in between. The V gene's germline CDR1 is SEHNR and CDR2 FQNEAQ (reference sequence). The CDR3 protein is CASSLVSAGKDYGYTF. Here the CDR3 DNA reads TGTGCCAGCAGCTTAGTCTCGGCAGGGAAGGACTATGGCTACACCTTC.

The J gene is TRBJ2-1, the V gene TRBV6-5; D ambiguous. Germline V gene lookup returns CDR1 MNHEY and CDR2 SVGAGI. Trimming pared 4 bases from V and 4 bases from J, leaving 17 bases between. The CDR3 contains 16 residues. In DNA form, the CDR3 reads TGTGCCAGCAGTTTAGAGAGACCAGAGAGATACAATGAGCAGTTCTTC. Translated, it gives CASSLERPERYNEQFF.

This clonotype came up a few times. The chain recombines TRBV19 with TRBJ2-5; 10 nucleotides line up with TRBD2. CDR3 size: 16 residues. Germline values: CDR1 LNHDA, CDR2 SQIVND (reference sequence). Losses at the gene ends were 7 bases for V and 2 bases for J; bases not matched to a gene: 10. The DNA for the CDR3 is TGTGCCAGTACCCCCCGAGCGGGAGGGGGGCAAGAGACCCAGTACTTC. Translation gives CASTPRAGGGQETQYF. Full variable domain (outside the CDR3, taken from reference TRBV19 and TRBJ2-5): DGGITQSPKYLFRKEGQNVTLSCEQNLNHDAMYWYRQDPGQGLRLIYYSQIVNDFQKGDIAEGYSVSREKKESFPLTVTSAQKNPTAFYLCASTPRAGGGQETQYFGPGTRLLVL.

The chain has TRBV13 and TRBJ2-3, with a possible D match to TRBD2 (6 bases). This CDR3 is 15 amino acids long. Looked up from germline, CDR1 is PRHDT and CDR2 is FYEKMQ (reference sequence). V gave up 3 bases and J gave up 8 bases, with 18 bases separating them. CDR3 sequence reads: CASSLAGLGLGTQYF. The CDR3 nucleotides are TGTGCCAGCAGCTTGGCGGGACTGGGCCTCGGTACGCAGTATTTT. The full variable domain, in which reference TRBV13 and TRBJ2-3 provide the parts outside the CDR3, is AAGVIQSPRHLIKEKRETATLKCYPIPRHDTVYWYQQGPGQDPQFLISFYEKMQSDKGSIPDRFSAQQFSDYHSELNMSSLELGDSALYFCASSLAGLGLGTQYFGPGTRLTVL.

DNA of the CDR3: TGCAGTGCTAGACCCGAGGTGGGGTGGAGGTCCGGGGAGCTGTTTTTT. Translation: CSARPEVGWRSGELFF. This chain joins TRBV20-1 and TRBJ2-2, with TRBD2 as a possible D gene (5 bases). The CDR3 contains 16 residues. Trimming shortened V by 2 bases and J by 6 bases, and 19 bases separated the two germline ends. From germline, CDR1 is DFQATT and CDR2 SNEGSKA (reference sequence).

This clonotype was counted a few times. The gene calls are TRBV2 and TRBJ2-3, with TRBD2 identical over 11 bases. In germline, CDR1 is SNHLY, CDR2 FYNNEI. J lost 4 bases, V lost 8 bases, and 11 bases had no gene match. This CDR3 region has 16 residues. This chain's CDR3 is CASGPLAGGSSDTQYF. The CDR3, as DNA: TGTGCCAGCGGCCCGCTAGCGGGGGGTTCTTCAGATACGCAGTATTTT.

In this sample, this clonotype turned up a few times. The J gene is TRBJ2-1, the V gene TRBV2, with 11 bases identical to TRBD1. The CDR3 length is 15 residues. Germline CDR1 SNHLY, CDR2 FYNNEI. Trimming removed 4 bases from V and 7 bases from J; junction bases left unmatched: 6. DNA for the CDR3: TGTGCCAGCAGTGTCGGACAGGGGGCTGTTAATGAGCAGTTCTTC. This codes for CASSVGQGAVNEQFF.

This clonotype was recorded a few times. The V and J genes are TRBV4-3 and TRBJ1-4; a possible D gene is TRBD1 (6 bases). Per germline, CDR1 LGHNA and CDR2 YSLEER. Trimming cost V 1 base and J 5 bases, with 11 bases left between them. The CDR3 has 15 amino acids. CDR3 sequence reads: CASSQVWTANEKLFF. Here the CDR3 DNA reads TGCGCCAGCAGCCAAGTATGGACAGCAAATGAAAAACTGTTTTTT.

Ten or more counts support this clonotype. The chain recombines TRBV5-1 with TRBJ2-3; TRBD1 matches at 7 bases. The CDR3 covers 14 residues. After removal of 3 bases from V and 3 bases from J, the junction contained 4 bases not matched to a gene. Germline CDR1 reads SGHRS; CDR2 reads YFSETQ. This chain's CDR3 is CASSSGQETDTQYF. CDR3 in DNA: TGCGCCAGCAGCTCAGGACAGGAAACAGATACGCAGTATTTT.

This clonotype was seen at least ten times. V usage is TRBV28 and J usage is TRBJ2-1; D gene uncertain. V shed 4 bases and J shed 0 bases, with 10 bases lying between them. Germline CDR1 MDHEN, CDR2 SYDVKM. This CDR3 has 15 residues. The CDR3 spells CASSYEWGSYNEQFF. CDR3 DNA: TGTGCCAGCAGTTACGAATGGGGCTCCTACAATGAGCAGTTCTTC.

This chain uses TRBV3-1 with TRBJ1-1; D not resolved. Trimming removed 2 bases from V and 3 bases from J, with 4 bases in between. This CDR3 region has 12 residues. The germline V gene encodes CDR1 LGHDT and CDR2 YNNKEL (reference sequence). CDR3 protein: CASSQSYTEAFF. The CDR3 nucleotides are TGTGCCAGCAGCCAATCCTACACTGAAGCTTTCTTT.

This clonotype was detected a few times. The V gene is TRBV30, the J gene TRBJ1-1; D unclear. V lost 0 bases to trimming and J lost 4 bases, with 15 bases between them. This CDR3 spans 15 amino acids. CDR1 GTSNPN and CDR2 SVGIG come from the germline V gene (reference sequence). CDR3 region: CAWSVLGSLSTEAFF. The DNA for the CDR3 is TGTGCCTGGAGTGTACTAGGGTCCCTCAGCACTGAAGCTTTCTTT. The entire variable domain, with the rest obtained from reference TRBV30 and TRBJ1-1, is as follows: SQTIHQWPATLVQPVGSPLSLECTVEGTSNPNLYWYRQAAGRGLQLLFYSVGIGQISSEVPQNLSASRPQDRQFILSSKKLLLSDSGFYLCAWSVLGSLSTEAFFGQGTRLTVV.

This sequence joins TRBV5-5 and TRBJ2-7; 8 nucleotides line up with TRBD1. J lost 0 bases, V lost 4 bases, and 6 bases had no gene match. Germline CDR1 is SGHKS and CDR2 is YYEKEE (reference sequence). This CDR3 has 15 amino acids. The CDR3 DNA reads as TGTGCCAGCAGCACGACAGGGGTTCGCTCCTACGAGCAGTACTTC. Translated, it gives CASSTTGVRSYEQYF.

Only a few counts were recorded for this clonotype. The chain couples TRBV11-2 to TRBJ2-7; weak D call: TRBD1 (6 bases). The germline V gene has CDR1 SGHAT and CDR2 FQNNGV. Trimming removed 5 bases from V and 3 bases from J, with 20 bases in between. This CDR3 spans 16 amino acids. CDR3 in DNA: TGTGCCAGCAGCCCTCCAACTTACAGGGTGGACTACGAGCAGTACTTC. Translated, it gives CASSPPTYRVDYEQYF.

This clonotype was counted between two and nine times. J is TRBJ2-5 and V is TRBV5-1; D possibly uses TRBD1 or TRBD2 (5 bases each). The CDR3 runs to 16 residues. From germline, CDR1 is SGHRS and CDR2 YFSETQ. V lost 2 bases and J 3 bases, leaving 17 bases between the germline ends. This chain's CDR3 is CASSLGRRLGEETQYF. In DNA form, the CDR3 reads TGCGCCAGCAGCTTAGGCCGGAGGCTAGGGGAAGAGACCCAGTACTTC.

At least ten counts were recorded for this clonotype. V and J are TRBV2 and TRBJ1-1; D is ambiguous. The germline V gene encodes CDR1 SNHLY and CDR2 FYNNEI. Deletions cut 7 bases from V and 5 bases from J, with 17 bases between. The CDR3 consists of 14 residues. The CDR3 region has the DNA TGTGCCAGCATTGAGACACTCGGCAGGACTGAAGCTTTCTTT. This encodes CASIETLGRTEAFF.